These 20 T cell receptor beta chains originate from one sample sequenced in a study of vaccination and CD4 T cells after COVID-19 (dated by TCRdb to the early 2020s). The method was PCR. The sequencer was an Illumina iSeq 100. TCR sequencing of DNA from cultured CD4+ T cells used the Oncomine TCR Beta short-read assay at the Johns Hopkins FTIC core. TCRdb cleaned the public reads at Q25 with fastp, built clones with MiXCR and kept in-frame beta chains. Each CDR3 protein gets just one entry, which takes the most common genes and DNA from the rows behind it. Within this sample are 15,000 to 20,000 distinct CDR3 sequences, with roughly 63% of them counted one time only. In total, the top ten clones hold about 11% of the sample. For these TCRs, the target antigens are not known. The sample's treatment or condition label, decoded: approximately 9-day PBMC culture with coronavirus spike peptide pools or control peptides (ViraFEST assay).

The sequencing input was CD4+ T cells from blood, cultured in vitro. Receptors originate from a human donor who had recovered from COVID-19.

This clonotype has only one observation. J is TRBJ1-5 and V is TRBV6-4; D might be TRBD1 (5 bases). Per germline, CDR1 MRHNA and CDR2 SNTAGT. With 4 bases removed from V and 0 bases from J, the gap between germline ends came to 13 bases. CDR3 length: 16 amino acids. The CDR3 coding sequence is TGTGCCAGCAGTGTTCAGGGTAGGGTTAGCAATCAGCCCCAGCATTTT. It encodes CASSVQGRVSNQPQHF.

The CDR3 reads CASRRQGDNTDTQYF. The CDR3 nucleotides are TGTGCCAGCAGAAGACAGGGGGATAACACAGATACGCAGTATTTT. This chain joins TRBV12-3 or TRBV12-4 and TRBJ2-3; 9 nucleotides line up with TRBD1. Trimming cost V 6 bases and J 2 bases; bases outside gene matches: 6. The CDR3 is 15 residues long.

This rearrangement joins TRBV29-1 to TRBJ2-3; no definite D call. CDR1 is SQVTM and CDR2 is ANQGSEA in the germline V gene. V was clipped by 2 bases and J by 10 bases, with 13 bases between them. The CDR3 consists of 12 residues. The CDR3 reads CSVESVAPAQYF. Here the CDR3 DNA reads TGCAGCGTTGAAAGCGTAGCCCCAGCGCAGTATTTT.

The chain links TRBV5-1 to TRBJ2-4; no clear D gene. V gave up 2 bases and J gave up 1 base, with 7 bases separating them. This CDR3 is built from 14 residues. Germline-derived CDR1 and CDR2 are SGHRS and YFSETQ. The CDR3 bases are TGCGCCAGCAGCTTCCTGGGGGCCAAAAACATTCAGTACTTC. As protein: CASSFLGAKNIQYF.

The chain is built from TRBV15 and TRBJ1-1; unclear D gene. Trimming removed 0 bases from V and 1 base from J, with 3 bases in between. The CDR3 length is 13 residues. In germline, CDR1 is LNHNV, CDR2 YYDKDF (reference sequence). CDR3 sequence: CATSRDPNTEAFF. CDR3 in DNA: TGTGCCACCAGCAGAGACCCGAACACTGAAGCTTTCTTT.

The CDR3 nucleotides read TGTGCCAGCAGTTCCTCGCGGCACACCACAGATACGCAGTATTTT. Residues: CASSSSRHTTDTQYF. The chain links TRBV28 to TRBJ2-3; D ambiguous. The V gene lost 4 bases and the J gene lost 2 bases, with 13 bases spanning the gap. The CDR3 is 15 residues long. The V gene's germline CDR1 is MDHEN and CDR2 SYDVKM.

The rearrangement joins TRBV20-1 to TRBJ1-1, with D possibly matching TRBD1 (6 bases). V was pared by 4 bases and J by 1 base, with 13 bases between. The CDR3 runs to 14 residues. Germline V lookup: CDR1 DFQATT, CDR2 SNEGSKA (reference sequence). CDR3 region: CSATVWGPNTEAFF. CDR3 nucleotides: TGCAGTGCTACTGTATGGGGGCCGAACACTGAAGCTTTCTTT.

This clonotype has more than one count but fewer than ten. V and J are TRBV18 and TRBJ1-2, with D unclear. The CDR3 runs 15 residues. CDR1 is KGHSH, CDR2 LQKENI, per germline. Trimming removed 3 bases at V and 1 base at J, with 12 bases between. The CDR3 DNA sequence: TGTGCCAGCTCACCTCTCGACGGGCATAACTATGGCTACACCTTC. This encodes CASSPLDGHNYGYTF.

The chain recombines TRBV15 with TRBJ1-2; D not resolved. The CDR3 is 15 residues long. The germline V gene has CDR1 LNHNV and CDR2 YYDKDF (reference sequence). V dropped 0 bases and J dropped 6 bases, with 14 bases sitting between them. The CDR3 DNA reads as TGTGCCACCAGCAGAGATCGTAACAGAGCTCATGGCTACACCTTC. Its translation: CATSRDRNRAHGYTF.

In this sample, this clonotype turned up a few times. CDR3 coding DNA: TGTGCCAGCAGTCCACAGACAGCAGGCACCGGGGAGCTGTTTTTT. Protein product: CASSPQTAGTGELFF. The V gene is TRBV6-1, the J gene TRBJ2-2, with D tentatively TRBD1 (5 bases). CDR1 and CDR2 (germline): MNHNS, SASEGT. The V and J ends lost 5 bases and 4 bases respectively, with 14 bases between them. CDR3 length equals 15 residues.

V usage is TRBV11-1 and J usage is TRBJ1-4; D not resolved. This CDR3 has 13 amino acids. Between the trimmed V and J ends, which lost 5 bases and 8 bases, there was a span of 12 bases. From germline, CDR1 is SGHAT and CDR2 FQDESV (reference sequence). The CDR3 spells CASSPKVGEKLFF. CDR3 in DNA: TGTGCCAGCAGCCCGAAGGTCGGCGAAAAACTGTTTTTT.

This CDR3 is CASRSGRGIQYF. The DNA for the CDR3 is TGTGCCAGCAGAAGCGGGAGAGGCATTCAGTACTTC. V usage is TRBV6-1 and J usage is TRBJ2-4, with TRBD2 matching 8 bases. From germline, CDR1 is MNHNS and CDR2 SASEGT. With V trimmed by 6 bases and J by 9 bases, 4 bases remained unmatched. This CDR3 contains 12 residues.

The sample holds a few counts of this clonotype. The chain couples TRBV7-9 to TRBJ1-6; D ambiguous. Germline V CDR1 and CDR2: SEHNR, FQNEAQ (reference sequence). CDR3 size: 16 residues. The germline V and J ends were trimmed by 5 bases and 9 bases, with 20 bases remaining between them. The CDR3 sequence is CASSPPGVGRGSPLHF. CDR3 in DNA: TGTGCCAGCAGCCCTCCCGGTGTCGGTCGAGGTTCACCCCTCCACTTT.

V and J are TRBV28 and TRBJ2-3; D possibly corresponds to TRBD1 (5 bases). The CDR3 runs to 16 residues. Deletions cut 6 bases from V and 4 bases from J, with 20 bases between. Germline values: CDR1 MDHEN, CDR2 SYDVKM. The CDR3 DNA sequence: TGTGCCAGCAGCTCCCCGTTTCAGGGTAGTTCAGATACGCAGTATTTT. It encodes CASSSPFQGSSDTQYF.

J is TRBJ1-2 and V is TRBV5-1; D is uncertain. V lost 2 bases and J lost 5, with 7 bases in between. In germline, CDR1 is SGHRS, CDR2 YFSETQ. The length of the CDR3 is 12 residues. CDR3 nucleotides: TGCGCCAGCAGCTTAGGTTATTATGGCTACACCTTC. Translation: CASSLGYYGYTF.

The chain employs TRBV5-1 and TRBJ2-5; the D gene is possibly TRBD2 (6 bases). The germline V gene encodes CDR1 SGHRS and CDR2 YFSETQ. The V and J ends lost 0 bases and 3 bases respectively, with 6 bases between them. This CDR3 has 13 residues. The chain's CDR3 is CASSLGGEETQYF. Here the CDR3 DNA reads TGCGCCAGCAGCTTGGGCGGGGAAGAGACCCAGTACTTC. Variable domain in full (rest from reference TRBV5-1 and TRBJ2-5): KAGVTQTPRYLIKTRGQQVTLSCSPISGHRSVSWYQQTPGQGLQFLFEYFSETQRNKGNFPGRFSGRQFSNSRSEMNVSTLELGDSALYLCASSLGGEETQYFGPGTRLLVL.

V gene TRBV6-2 or TRBV6-3 combines with J gene TRBJ2-5; the D is unclear. V shed 6 bases and J shed 1 base, with 9 bases lying between them. This CDR3 is 13 amino acids long. Germline V CDR1 and CDR2: MNHEY, SVGEGT. The DNA of the CDR3 is TGTGCCAGCAGCCAGACCCGCCAAGAGACCCAGTACTTC. This codes for CASSQTRQETQYF.

This chain links TRBV5-8 with TRBJ2-6; weak D call: TRBD2 (5 bases). CDR3 length equals 18 residues. The germline V gene has CDR1 SGHTS and CDR2 YDEGEE. Trimming stripped 1 base from V and 1 base from J, with 15 bases between. The CDR3 DNA follows: TGTGCCAGCAGCTTGTATGGCCCTAGGGAGTCTGGGGCCAACGTCCTGACTTTC. Its translation: CASSLYGPRESGANVLTF.

This clonotype was picked up a small number of times. The chain uses TRBV7-9 and TRBJ1-1; 8 bases agree with TRBD1. Germline CDR1 and CDR2: SEHNR and FQNEAQ (reference sequence). The CDR3 length is 15 residues. J was trimmed by 4 bases and V by 5 bases; bases with no gene match: 9. In DNA form, the CDR3 reads TGTGCCAGCAGCCCACCCTCAGGGGGCCTCACTGAAGCTTTCTTT. It specifies CASSPPSGGLTEAFF.

The V gene is TRBV28, the J gene TRBJ1-2, with 8 bases that match TRBD1. With V trimmed by 5 bases and J by 4 bases, 12 bases remained unmatched. The CDR3 is made up of 16 amino acids. Looked up from germline, CDR1 is MDHEN and CDR2 is SYDVKM. The CDR3 sequence: CASSKHTGGASYGYTF. The CDR3 region has the DNA TGTGCCAGCAGTAAACATACAGGGGGAGCCAGCTATGGCTACACCTTC.